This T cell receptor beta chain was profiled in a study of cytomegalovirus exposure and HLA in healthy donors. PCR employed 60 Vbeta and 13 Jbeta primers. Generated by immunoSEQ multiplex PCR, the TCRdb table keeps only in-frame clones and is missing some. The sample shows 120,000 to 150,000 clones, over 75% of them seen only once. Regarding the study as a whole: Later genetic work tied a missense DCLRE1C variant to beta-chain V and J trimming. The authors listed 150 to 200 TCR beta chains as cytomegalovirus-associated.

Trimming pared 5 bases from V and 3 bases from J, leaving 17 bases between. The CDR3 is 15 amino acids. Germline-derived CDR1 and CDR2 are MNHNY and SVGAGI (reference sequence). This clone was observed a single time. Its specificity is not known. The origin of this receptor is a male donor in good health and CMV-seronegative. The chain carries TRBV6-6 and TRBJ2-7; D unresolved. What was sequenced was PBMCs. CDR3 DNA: TGTGCCAGCAGTACCAGTCCTGGCAACTACTACGAGCAGTACTTC. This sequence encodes CASSTSPGNYYEQYF.